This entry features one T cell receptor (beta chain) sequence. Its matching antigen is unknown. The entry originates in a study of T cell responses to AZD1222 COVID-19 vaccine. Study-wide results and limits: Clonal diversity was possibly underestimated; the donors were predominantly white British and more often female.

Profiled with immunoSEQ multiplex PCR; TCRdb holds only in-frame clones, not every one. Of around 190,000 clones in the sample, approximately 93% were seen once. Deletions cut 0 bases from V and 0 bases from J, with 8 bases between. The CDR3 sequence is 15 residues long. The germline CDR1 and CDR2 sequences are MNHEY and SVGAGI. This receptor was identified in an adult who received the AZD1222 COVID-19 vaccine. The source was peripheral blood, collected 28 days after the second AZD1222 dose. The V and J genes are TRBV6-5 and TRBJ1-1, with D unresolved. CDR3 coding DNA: TGTGCCAGCAGTTACTCATACGGGGTGAACACTGAAGCTTTCTTT. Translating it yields CASSYSYGVNTEAFF.